This is a list of T cell receptor beta chains from one sample in a study of cytomegalovirus exposure and HLA in healthy donors. Profiling relied on immunoSEQ multiplex PCR, and the TCRdb table lists in-frame clones only, not all of them. The data contain about 150,000 clones, approximately 84% of them singletons. Sequencing was done on a sample of PBMCs. The receptors shown here come from a woman aged 50 to 60 in good health and CMV-seropositive. Both conserved end residues are part of each CDR3. Each record gives: D gene, J gene, clone size, V gene, CDR3 DNA, CDR3 protein. A D gene is named only where the DNA matches it firmly. For some rows the clone size is stated as once, few or many, or as a class when expanded; others skip it.

TRBD2,TRBJ2-7,many,TRBV6-5,TGTGCCAGCAGTCCCGGGAGGGGTAAGTACGAGCAGTACTTC,CASSPGRGKYEQYF
NA,TRBJ1-3,NA,TRBV9,TGTGCCAGCAGCGTAGGTGACGGGGGAGGCTCTGGAAACACCATATATTTT,CASSVGDGGGSGNTIYF
NA,TRBJ1-2,NA,TRBV6-5,TGTGCCAGCAGTAAAACAGGGTACTATGGCTACACCTTC,CASSKTGYYGYTF
TRBD1,TRBJ2-5,NA,TRBV5-4,TGTGCCAGCAGCGGGGGGGGACAGGGAAGAGAGACCCAGTACTTC,CASSGGGQGRETQYF
NA,TRBJ1-1,NA,TRBV14,TGTGCCAGCAGCCAAGATTTGAGGTGGTCGGGAACTGAAGCTTTCTTT,CASSQDLRWSGTEAFF
NA,TRBJ2-1,NA,TRBV28,TGTGCCAGTTTAGCTGCTGGAGGCCACCTTTACAATGAGCAGTTCTTC,CASLAAGGHLYNEQFF
TRBD2,TRBJ2-2,NA,TRBV9,TGTGCCAGCAGCGCTTCCGGGACTAGCGGGATCCCCGCGAACACCGGGGAGCTGTTTTTT,CASSASGTSGIPANTGELFF
NA,TRBJ1-1,NA,TRBV5-1,TGCGCCAGCGGATTACAGCTATCGAACACTGAAGCTTTCTTT,CASGLQLSNTEAFF
TRBD1,TRBJ2-7,once,TRBV28,TGTGCCAGCAGTTTATCCCCGGGACAGGGGGCCTACGAGCAGTACTTC,CASSLSPGQGAYEQYF
TRBD1,TRBJ1-4,few,TRBV5-4,TGTGCCAGCAGCTCGGGCCCACAGGGGACGAATGAAAAACTGTTTTTT,CASSSGPQGTNEKLFF
NA,TRBJ1-1,NA,TRBV19,TGTGCCAGTAGCGAGGGGGTGAACACTGAAGCTTTCTTT,CASSEGVNTEAFF
NA,TRBJ1-5,few,TRBV9,TGTGCCAGCAGCACCGGGCCTACCGAGGGGCCCCAGCATTTT,CASSTGPTEGPQHF
NA,TRBJ1-5,NA,TRBV23-1,TGCGCCAGCAGTCAATCTGGGGGGAGCAATCAGCCCCAGCATTTT,CASSQSGGSNQPQHF
TRBD1,TRBJ2-7,NA,TRBV7-2,TGTGCCAGCAGCCCCGACAGGGGGCCCTACGAGCAGTACTTC,CASSPDRGPYEQYF
TRBD1,TRBJ2-3,NA,TRBV5-8,TGTGCCAGCAGCGCGACAGGGTGGATAGATACGCAGTATTTT,CASSATGWIDTQYF
NA,TRBJ1-5,few,TRBV11-3,TGTGCCAGCAGCCCCGAGGTCGATCAGCCCCAGCATTTT,CASSPEVDQPQHF
TRBD2,TRBJ2-1,NA,TRBV2,TGTGCCAGCAGGGCGGGAGTGGAGAATGAGCAGTTCTTC,CASRAGVENEQFF